These T cell receptor beta chains were read from a single sample in a study of beta chain features in type 1 diabetes. Using immunoSEQ multiplex PCR, the repertoire was profiled, and TCRdb retains in-frame clones only, with some absent. Of 200,000 to 250,000 clones listed, roughly two thirds are singletons. Sequencing used naive CD4+ T cells from blood. These receptors were obtained from a young man in good health. Each CDR3 is given with its conserved first and last residue. The order of the fields is J gene, D gene, V gene, CDR3 length, clone size, CDR3 DNA, CDR3 protein. The D gene is left open where the match is weak. Size values are once, few and many counts, or a class for expanded clones, and some rows have none.

>TRBJ2-3|NA|TRBV7-2|13|NA
TGTGCCAGCAGCGAGCGGGGCACAGATACGCAGTATTTT
CASSERGTDTQYF
>TRBJ2-3|TRBD2|TRBV4-3|19|NA
TGCGCCAGCAGCCACCTAAGAGGAGAGTGGCGGGAGAACGCAGATACGCAGTATTTT
CASSHLRGEWRENADTQYF
>TRBJ2-1|TRBD2|TRBV29-1|14|NA
TGCAGCGTTGATTGGGAGGGGCCCTACAATGAGCAGTTCTTC
CSVDWEGPYNEQFF
>TRBJ2-3|TRBD1|TRBV4-3|15|NA
TGCGCCAGCAGCCCATCCCAGGGGGATGCAGATACGCAGTATTTT
CASSPSQGDADTQYF
>TRBJ2-6|NA|TRBV18|16|NA
TGTGCCAGCTCACCGGCGGACAGCTCTGGGGCCAACGTCCTGACTTTC
CASSPADSSGANVLTF
>TRBJ2-5|TRBD1|TRBV9|14|NA
TGTGCCAGCAGCCCAGACAGGGGGCAAGAGACCCAGTACTTC
CASSPDRGQETQYF
>TRBJ2-5|NA|TRBV30|14|NA
TGTGCCTGGAGTGTCCCTCCCCCACAAGAGACCCAGTACTTC
CAWSVPPPQETQYF
>TRBJ2-5|TRBD2|TRBV5-4|15|NA
TGTGCCAGCAGCCATACTAGCGGGGCTCAAGAGACCCAGTACTTC
CASSHTSGAQETQYF
>TRBJ2-5|TRBD2|TRBV30|14|NA
TGTGCCTGGAGTAGCGGGGACCCAGAAGAGACCCAGTACTTC
CAWSSGDPEETQYF
>TRBJ2-1|TRBD2|TRBV7-9|16|NA
TGTGCCAGCAGCCCCGTAGGGGAGGGGCTAAAGGGTTGGCAGTTCTTC
CASSPVGEGLKGWQFF
>TRBJ1-1|NA|TRBV29-1|13|NA
TGCAGCGTTGGCCCCCAGGCCCCCACTGAAGCTTTCTTT
CSVGPQAPTEAFF
>TRBJ1-1|NA|TRBV29-1|15|few
TGCAGCGTTGAATACGCAGGGGCGCGTCGCACTGAAGCTTTCTTT
CSVEYAGARRTEAFF
>TRBJ2-3|TRBD2|TRBV6-1|15|NA
TGTGCCAGCAGTACCGATGCGGGAGCTTGGGGTACGCAGTATTTT
CASSTDAGAWGTQYF
>TRBJ2-7|TRBD2|TRBV30|14|NA
TGTGCCTGGAGGGGACTATCTCACCGGGAGGAGCAGTACTTC
CAWRGLSHREEQYF
>TRBJ2-3|NA|TRBV29-1|15|NA
TGCAGCGTTGAAGAACCCCGGGGTAACACAGATACGCAGTATTTT
CSVEEPRGNTDTQYF
>TRBJ2-7|NA|TRBV9|12|few
TGTGCCAGCAGCGCAAGAGGGTACGAGCAGTACTTC
CASSARGYEQYF
>TRBJ2-2|TRBD2|TRBV4-2|16|NA
TGTGCCAGCAGCCGAGAACCAGGACTAGTCTCCGGGGAGCTGTTTTTT
CASSREPGLVSGELFF
>TRBJ2-3|TRBD2|TRBV29-1|14|NA
TGCAGCGCCAGACTAGCGGGAGGGAGGGATACGCAGTATTTT
CSARLAGGRDTQYF
>TRBJ2-7|TRBD1|TRBV29-1|12|few
TGCAGCGTGACAGGGAAGGACTACGAGCAGTACTTC
CSVTGKDYEQYF
>TRBJ2-7|TRBD2|TRBV4-3|15|NA
TGCGCCAGCAGCCAAGTTACAGCGGGGTCCTACGAGCAGTACTTC
CASSQVTAGSYEQYF
>TRBJ1-1|NA|TRBV29-1|14|NA
TGCAGCGTCGGGCGATTACAGGAGAACACTGAAGCTTTCTTT
CSVGRLQENTEAFF
>TRBJ2-4|NA|TRBV19|12|NA
TGTGCCAGTGGAGGCCTGGACGGAATGCAGTACTTC
CASGGLDGMQYF
>TRBJ2-3|NA|TRBV25-1|13|NA
TGTGCCAGCACCCAACCGGGGAAAGATACGCAGTATTTT
CASTQPGKDTQYF
>TRBJ2-7|TRBD2|TRBV29-1|12|few
TGCAGCGTTGGGAGCGGGAGCTACGAGCAGTACTTC
CSVGSGSYEQYF
>TRBJ1-2|NA|TRBV6-6|13|NA
TGTGCCAGCAGCCCACAGGGATCCTATGGCTACACCTTC
CASSPQGSYGYTF
>TRBJ2-7|TRBD1|TRBV9|13|NA
TGTGCCAGCAGCTTGGGACAGGACTACGAGCAGTACTTC
CASSLGQDYEQYF
>TRBJ1-6|NA|TRBV19|17|NA
TGTGCCAGTAGTACTCACCCAGGTCTTACAGTTTATTCACCCCTCCACTTT
CASSTHPGLTVYSPLHF
>TRBJ2-3|NA|TRBV7-9|15|once
TGTGCCAGCAGCTTAGCGATGGGCAGCACAGATACGCAGTATTTT
CASSLAMGSTDTQYF
>TRBJ2-5|TRBD1|TRBV30|14|NA
TGTGCCTGGAGTCCCACGACAGGGGGCTGGACCCAGTACTTC
CAWSPTTGGWTQYF
>TRBJ1-3|NA|TRBV7-9|14|NA
TGTGCCAGCAGCCCAGAGGCTGGTGGAAACACCATATATTTT
CASSPEAGGNTIYF
>TRBJ1-6|NA|TRBV6-6|15|NA
TGTGCCAGCAGTGCCGAGATGGGGACCAATTCACCCCTCCACTTT
CASSAEMGTNSPLHF
>TRBJ2-3|NA|TRBV30|14|few
TGTGCCTGGAGCGGGGCGGTCCTCACAGATACGCAGTATTTT
CAWSGAVLTDTQYF
>TRBJ2-5|TRBD2|TRBV18|15|NA
TGTGCCAGCTCTCCCACTAGCGGGAGTGTGGAGACCCAGTACTTC
CASSPTSGSVETQYF
>TRBJ1-1|NA|TRBV29-1|13|NA
TGCAGCGTTGTGATAGGATTAAACACTGAAGCTTTCTTT
CSVVIGLNTEAFF
>TRBJ2-7|TRBD1|TRBV18|15|few
TGTGCCAGCTCACCGGGGACAGGGAGGTCCTACGAGCAGTACTTC
CASSPGTGRSYEQYF
>TRBJ2-2|NA|TRBV30|13|few
TGTGCCTGGAGACAGGGAGGAACCGGGGAGCTGTTTTTT
CAWRQGGTGELFF
>TRBJ2-1|TRBD2|TRBV11-2|15|few
TGTGCCAGCAGCTTAGATGGTAGCGGGAGCGATGAGCAGTTCTTC
CASSLDGSGSDEQFF
>TRBJ2-7|NA|TRBV29-1|12|NA
TGCAGCGTGGGGTCCGCCACCTACGAGCAGTACTTC
CSVGSATYEQYF
>TRBJ1-1|NA|TRBV30|13|once
TGTGCCTGGAGTCAATCCACGAGCACTGAAGCTTTCTTT
CAWSQSTSTEAFF
>TRBJ2-5|NA|TRBV15|12|few
TGTGCCACCAGCGGACAAAAAGAGACCCAGTACTTC
CATSGQKETQYF
>TRBJ1-2|NA|TRBV2|13|NA
TGTGCCAGCAGCGAAGCCGGGGTGGATGGCTACACCTTC
CASSEAGVDGYTF
>TRBJ2-3|NA|TRBV29-1|13|few
TGCAGCGTTGAAGGACGGCTGACAGATACGCAGTATTTT
CSVEGRLTDTQYF
>TRBJ2-3|TRBD2|TRBV29-1|15|NA
TGCAGCGTTTCCGGGACTAGCGGCACCGAAGATACGCAGTATTTT
CSVSGTSGTEDTQYF
>TRBJ2-2|NA|TRBV9|13|few
TGTGCCAGCAGCCCCCAGAACACCGGGGAGCTGTTTTTT
CASSPQNTGELFF
>TRBJ2-3|TRBD1|TRBV2|14|NA
TGTGCCAGCAGTCGGGACAGGGCCACAGATACGCAGTATTTT
CASSRDRATDTQYF
>TRBJ2-5|NA|TRBV5-1|14|NA
TGCGCCAGCAGCCCTGACGGGGTCCAAGAGACCCAGTACTTC
CASSPDGVQETQYF
>TRBJ1-6|TRBD1|TRBV30|15|NA
TGTGCCGGCTCATCACAGGGGATTGGGAATTCACCCCTCCACTTT
CAGSSQGIGNSPLHF
>TRBJ2-7|NA|TRBV29-1|13|NA
TGCAGCGTTGCGGAGACCCACCCGGGCGAGCAGTACTTC
CSVAETHPGEQYF
>TRBJ2-2|NA|TRBV7-9|13|NA
TGTGCCAGCAGTTACGGGAACACCGGGGAGCTGTTTTTT
CASSYGNTGELFF
>TRBJ2-5|TRBD2|TRBV30|15|NA
TGTGCCTGGATTCGGCCGGGGGGGCGAAGGGAGACCCAGTACTTC
CAWIRPGGRRETQYF
>TRBJ2-3|NA|TRBV28|13|NA
TGTGCCAGCAACCTGCCGGGAGCTTCCTCGCAGTATTTT
CASNLPGASSQYF